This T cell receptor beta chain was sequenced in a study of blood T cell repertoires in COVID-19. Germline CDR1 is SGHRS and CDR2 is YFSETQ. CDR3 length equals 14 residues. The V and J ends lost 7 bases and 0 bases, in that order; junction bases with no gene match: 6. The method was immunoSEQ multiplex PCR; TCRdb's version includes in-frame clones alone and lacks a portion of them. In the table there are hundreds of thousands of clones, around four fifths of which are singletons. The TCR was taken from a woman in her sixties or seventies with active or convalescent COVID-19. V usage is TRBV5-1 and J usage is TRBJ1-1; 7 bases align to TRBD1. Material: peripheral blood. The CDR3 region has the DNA TGCGCCAGCCGCGGACAGGAGCTGAACACTGAAGCTTTCTTT. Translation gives CASRGQELNTEAFF.